The T cell receptor (beta chain) described here comes from a study of cytomegalovirus exposure and HLA in healthy donors. Background on the study: For the roughly 400 genotyped donors, roughly 80% fell within the Caucasian-associated ancestry cluster.

PCR amplification relied on 60 Vbeta primers (plus 13 Jbeta primers). The data were produced by immunoSEQ multiplex PCR, yet TCRdb's version contains in-frame clones alone and is incomplete. The sample lists about 170,000 clones; around 79% were seen once. Regarding donors, all were healthy bone marrow donors. Sequencing used PBMCs. The receptor comes from a woman aged 50 to 65 in good health and CMV-seropositive.

The CDR3 nucleotides are TGTGCCAGTAGTTCGACAGGGAATCAGCCCCAGCATTTT. Its protein is CASSSTGNQPQHF. V and J are TRBV19 and TRBJ1-5; 7 nucleotides agree with TRBD1. The CDR3 consists of 13 residues. V lost 5 bases and J lost 4; bases outside the gene matches: 2. The germline CDR1 and CDR2 sequences are LNHDA and SQIVND (reference sequence).